This T cell receptor (beta chain) was obtained from a study of early stage breast cancer tumors (dated by TCRdb to the late 2010s). In the study overall: Of the roughly 15 invasive breast tumors, roughly 12 were found to be estrogen receptor-positive, progesterone receptor-positive and HER2-negative. Of the approximately 12 ER+/PR+/HER2- tumors, eight were classified as invasive ductal carcinomas and four as invasive lobular carcinomas. A total of 2 million to 3 million templates, representing 850,000 to 1,400,000 unique clonotypes, were detected across all samples. A read coverage of roughly 10-fold per sample was achieved on average.

Every sample was amplified as two independent genomic DNA replicates, using around 0.46 ug for blood and around 1.5 ug for tumor or normal breast. Following the manufacturer's instructions, the ImmunoSeq Intro kit was used to carry out TCRB sequencing on genomic DNA. Multiplex PCR was run for 30 to 35 cycles using proprietary primers and spike-in control sequences for absolute quantification. Single-end 150-bp reads were used to sequence an 87-bp fragment spanning the CDR3 and the flanking V and J genes. Each lane of an Illumina MiSeq using version 3.0 chemistry carried seven multiplexed samples, with two replicates per sample. The paper's processing steps were these. The vendor's proprietary pipeline processed the raw data and merged both replicates into a single result for each sample. A clonotype was defined as productive rearrangements that share the same V-gene family, CDR3 amino acid sequence and J-gene segment. Clonality was computed as 1 minus the normalized Shannon entropy (Pielou evenness) of TCRB abundances. To estimate T cell density, the total number of templates was divided by the number of input cells, which was inferred from the amount of DNA input. Recon was used with default parameters to estimate total repertoire diversity and clonality. Clonotypes with over 0.1% abundance in tumor and at least 32-fold higher abundance in tumor than in normal breast were defined as tumor-enriched. The immuneACCESS repertoire file appears here via TCRdb, limited to in-frame rearrangements. These files lack a portion of the clones; in checked studies, under half of the deficit traces to unresolved V genes, and the cause of the others is not known. Clone size and V and J calls were adopted from that table, with D and trimming inferred from the DNA. This sample lists fewer than 30,000 clones; around 50% were detected once. 7.5% to 9% of the sample rests with the top ten.

Study-level results and caveats: Repertoires from blood and normal breast were more alike than repertoires from blood and tumor, and in about 90% of the 16 patients, comparing each tissue with blood separated tumor from normal. Enriched TCRB sequences shared across patients were mostly commonly generated sequences, unlikely to play an important role in the tumor microenvironment. Because the cohort was small, a breakdown by tumor subtype could not be done. About 2.7-fold higher T cell density and higher clonality were observed in tumors than in adjacent normal breast tissue. Chain pairing and functional markers such as CD4, CD8 and FOXP3 were missed by bulk genomic DNA sequencing of unsorted cells.

Dicing about 19-55 mg of tumor tissue typically gave a DNA yield of more than 2.5 ug. The study profiled bulk TCR beta-chain repertoires in matched peripheral blood, tumor and adjacent normal breast tissue taken from fewer than 20 patients with early-stage breast cancer. After resection, visually identified tumor tissue was excised and placed in prechilled RNAlater. Using a TissueLyser II, 20-50 mg of tumor tissue was diced and homogenized in RLTplus buffer with beta-mercaptoethanol and antifoaming agent. The Qiagen AllPrep DNA/RNA Mini kit was used for genomic DNA extraction. This clone was observed a single time. This receptor's antigen is unknown. Relative to the germline gene, one junction end is altered; a read error may explain this. The germline V gene (reference sequence) gives CDR1 as SSHAT and CDR2 as FNYEAQ. The CDR3 starts with the cysteine, ends with the phenylalanine, and has 16 residues. Only the CDR3 DNA is retained, 48 bases long and in frame from the first base.

The TCR sequence derives from a person aged 45 to 59 with breast cancer. The specimen was breast tumor tissue. This chain joins TRBV7-7 to TRBJ2-5, with 8 bases matching TRBD1. The base sequence is TGTGCTAGCAGCTTAAGGACAGGGTACCTCCAAGAGACCCAGTACTTC. Protein translation: CASSLRTGYLQETQYF.